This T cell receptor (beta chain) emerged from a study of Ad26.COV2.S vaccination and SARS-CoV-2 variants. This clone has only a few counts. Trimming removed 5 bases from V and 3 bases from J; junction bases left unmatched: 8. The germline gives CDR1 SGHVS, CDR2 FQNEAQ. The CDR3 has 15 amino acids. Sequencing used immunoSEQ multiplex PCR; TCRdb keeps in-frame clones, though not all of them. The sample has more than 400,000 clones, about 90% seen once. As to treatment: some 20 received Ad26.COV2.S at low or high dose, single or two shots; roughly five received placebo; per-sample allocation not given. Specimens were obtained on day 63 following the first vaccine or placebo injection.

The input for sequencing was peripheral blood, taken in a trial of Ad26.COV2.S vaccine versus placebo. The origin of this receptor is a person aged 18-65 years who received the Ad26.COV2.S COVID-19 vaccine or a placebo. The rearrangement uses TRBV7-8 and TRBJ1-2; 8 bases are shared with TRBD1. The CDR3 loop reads CASSRPLTGDYGYTF. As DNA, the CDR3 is TGTGCCAGCAGCCGACCTCTGACAGGGGACTATGGCTACACCTTC. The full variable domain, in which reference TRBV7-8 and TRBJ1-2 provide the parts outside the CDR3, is GAGVSQSPRYKVAKRGQDVALRCDPISGHVSLFWYQQALGQGPEFLTYFQNEAQLDKSGLPSDRFFAERPEGSVSTLKIQRTQQEDSAVYLCASSRPLTGDYGYTFGSGTRLTVV.